The clone carrying this T cell receptor (beta chain) was detected only once. Its antigen is currently unknown. These data belong to a study of neoadjuvant nivolumab and ipilimumab in lung cancer. The repertoire was sequenced with immunoSEQ multiplex PCR; TCRdb's copy has only in-frame clones and lacks some. The sample yields some 18,000 clones, 87% seen once. Overall study findings and caveats: From pretherapy to surgery, tumor richness and clonality rose with dual therapy.

Material: peripheral blood, obtained before neoadjuvant nivolumab, alone or with ipilimumab. This TCR was sampled from an adult with non-small cell lung cancer.

CDR3: CASAGTLSYNEQFF. Written as DNA, the CDR3 is TGTGCCAGTGCCGGGACACTCTCCTACAATGAGCAGTTCTTC. The chain is built from TRBV6-5 and TRBJ2-1, with D possibly matching TRBD1 (6 bases). Germline CDR1 and CDR2: MNHEY and SVGAGI. Trimming removed 9 bases from V and 0 bases from J, with 12 bases in between. The CDR3 contains 14 residues.